These 10 T cell receptor beta chains came from one sample sequenced in a study of cytomegalovirus exposure and HLA in healthy donors (dated by TCRdb to 2016 to 2017). The library was obtained by the immunoSEQ multiplex PCR assay. For the multiplex PCR, a mixture combining 60 forward primers for TCR Vbeta segments and 13 reverse primers for TCR Jbeta segments was used. The table was pulled from immuneACCESS by TCRdb, which kept in-frame rearrangements only. Such tables lose some clones; where checked, under half of the loss comes from unresolved V genes, and the rest has no known cause. The sample data list approximately 150,000 clones, and more than 70% of these were observed just once. The biggest ten clones account for about 10% of the sample. The sequenced material came from PBMCs. The origin of the receptors is a man aged 18 to 30 in good health and CMV-seropositive.

The V and J genes are TRBV5-1 and TRBJ2-2; D not resolved. V was pared by 0 bases and J by 3 bases, with 12 bases between. CDR3 length: 16 amino acids. Germline CDR1 and CDR2: SGHRS and YFSETQ. The CDR3: CASSLENLPDTGELFF. Written as DNA, the CDR3 is TGCGCCAGCAGCTTGGAAAATCTTCCGGACACCGGGGAGCTGTTTTTT.

The V and J genes are TRBV29-1 and TRBJ2-2; TRBD2 aligns across 10 bases. CDR3 length equals 14 residues. Per germline, CDR1 SQVTM and CDR2 ANQGSEA. V was pared by 6 bases and J by 3 bases, with 4 bases of the junction left unmatched. CDR3 sequence reads: CSVPGLADTGELFF. The CDR3 bases are TGCAGCGTCCCAGGACTAGCGGACACCGGGGAGCTGTTTTTT.

Note on this clone: Compared with germline, one end of the junction differs, possibly owing to a read error. The gene calls are TRBV2 and TRBJ1-2; tentatively, D is TRBD1 (5 bases). The CDR3 runs 12 residues. CDR1 SNHLY and CDR2 FYNNEI come from the germline V gene. The CDR3 DNA reads TGTGCCAGCAGGAGCAGGGATTTTCGCTACCCCTTC. Translated: CASRSRDFRYPF. Variable domain in full (rest from reference TRBV2 and TRBJ1-2): EPEVTQTPSHQVTQMGQEVILRCVPISNHLYFYWYRQILGQKVEFLVSFYNNEISEKSEIFDDQFSVERPDGSNFTLKIRSTKLEDSAMYFCASRSRDFRYPFGSGTRLTVV.

This chain joins TRBV7-6 and TRBJ2-1; no clear D. The CDR3 extends over 12 amino acids. Per germline, CDR1 SGHVS and CDR2 FNYEAQ. In DNA, the CDR3 is TGTGCGAGTGGTTCCTCCTACAATGAGCAGTTCTTC. Translating it yields CASGSSYNEQFF.

This clone was picked up a small number of times. The chain is built from TRBV25-1 and TRBJ2-5; 8 bases are shared with TRBD2. The J call is in doubt because the DNA end fits TRBJ2-7 better. Germline CDR1 MGHDK, CDR2 SYGVNS. This CDR3 has 18 residues. The CDR3 coding sequence is TGTGCCAGCAGTGAATCTAGAGGACGGGGGGGCCCTTTATACGAGCAGTACTTC. Its translation: CASSESRGRGGPLYEQYF.

The V gene is TRBV10-3, the J gene TRBJ2-1, with a weak D call TRBD2 (5 bases). V was clipped by 2 bases and J by 4 bases, with 18 bases between them. The CDR3 is 17 residues long. Per germline, CDR1 ENHRY and CDR2 SYGVKD. CDR3 bases: TGTGCCATCAGTGAGGCTACCGGGCCCCCGGGGTACAATGAGCAGTTCTTC. The encoded protein is CAISEATGPPGYNEQFF.

This clone was seen only a few times. CDR3 loop: CASSPPDRGEQYF. CDR3 nucleotides: TGTGCCAGCTCACCACCGGACCGGGGCGAGCAGTACTTC. The chain recombines TRBV18 with TRBJ2-7; a weak D match, TRBD2 (5 bases). Germline CDR1 and CDR2: KGHSH and LQKENI. This CDR3 comprises 13 residues. Trimming took off 0 bases at V and 6 bases at J, with 9 bases between the two ends.

This chain links TRBV5-1 with TRBJ1-6, with 10 nucleotides matching TRBD1. Germline-derived CDR1 and CDR2 are SGHRS and YFSETQ. The CDR3 extends over 13 amino acids. With V trimmed by 7 bases and J by 8 bases, 3 bases remained unmatched. The CDR3 is CASRGTGDSPLHF. The CDR3 bases are TGCGCCAGCCGTGGGACAGGGGATTCACCCCTCCACTTT.

The chain has TRBV5-1 and TRBJ2-5; D unclear. The CDR3 covers 12 residues. Trimming took off 0 bases at V and 7 bases at J, with 7 bases between the two ends. Germline V gene sequence: CDR1 SGHRS, CDR2 YFSETQ. As DNA, the CDR3 is TGCGCCAGCAGCTTGGAAGCTGGGACCCAGTACTTC. Its protein is CASSLEAGTQYF.

CDR3 coding DNA: TGTGCCAGCAGTTACCGAGCGGGCGGATACGAGCAGTACTTC. Its protein is CASSYRAGGYEQYF. This chain connects TRBV6-5 to TRBJ2-7, with D perhaps matching TRBD2 (6 bases). V shed 2 bases and J shed 4 bases, with 12 bases lying between them. From germline, CDR1 is MNHEY and CDR2 SVGAGI. The CDR3 extends over 14 amino acids.